The 13 T cell receptor beta chains below all came from one sample that was sequenced in a study of shared clonotypes between healthy human individuals. The protocol was immunoSEQ multiplex PCR, while the TCRdb copy is restricted to in-frame clones and leaves out a portion. Here the sample spans around 1.6 million clones, 95% to 99% being singletons. Sequences were obtained from naive CD4+ T cells sorted from blood. As to subset: CD45RA+ positively selected. The origin of the receptors is a man under 40 in good health.

This clone has just one count. The rearrangement links TRBV5-1 to TRBJ1-4; no definite D call. Trimming removed 0 bases from V and 8 bases from J, with 11 bases in between. CDR1 and CDR2 (germline): SGHRS, YFSETQ. The CDR3 loop spans 14 amino acids. The CDR3 DNA is TGCGCCAGCAGCTTGGAGGGTATTCAGGAAAAACTGTTTTTT. Amino acid sequence: CASSLEGIQEKLFF.

This clone was seen once. CDR3 protein: CASSPPSTKDTEAFF. The DNA of the CDR3 is TGTGCCAGCTCACCGCCGAGTACAAAGGACACTGAAGCTTTCTTT. The chain recombines TRBV18 with TRBJ1-1; D not resolved. V was pared by 3 bases and J by 3 bases, with 14 bases between. The CDR3 loop spans 15 amino acids. Germline CDR1 and CDR2: KGHSH and LQKENI.

The chain combines TRBV5-3 with TRBJ2-2; D is unresolved. TRBV5-3 is an ORF for which the function is uncertain. V lost 4 bases and J 4 bases, leaving 8 bases between the germline ends. There are 13 residues in the CDR3. The CDR3: CARSHKPTGELFF. DNA of the CDR3: TGTGCCAGAAGCCATAAACCCACCGGGGAGCTGTTTTTT.

This chain links TRBV9 with TRBJ1-1; possibly TRBD1 for D (6 bases). CDR1 is SGDLS, CDR2 YYNGEE, per germline. V was pared by 3 bases and J by 8 bases, with 17 bases between. The CDR3 is 14 amino acids. The DNA for the CDR3 is TGTGCCAGCAGCGCCCTACAGGGAAGGACGGAAGCTTTCTTT. Translation: CASSALQGRTEAFF.

V usage is TRBV5-1 and J usage is TRBJ2-3, with D unresolved. Deletions cut 2 bases from V and 2 bases from J, with 12 bases between. Germline V gene lookup returns CDR1 SGHRS and CDR2 YFSETQ. The CDR3 is 15 residues long. CDR3: CASSFPRTTTDTQYF. The DNA of the CDR3 is TGCGCCAGCAGCTTCCCGCGAACTACCACAGATACGCAGTATTTT.

V is TRBV29-1 and J is TRBJ2-7; 14 bases are shared with TRBD2. CDR3 size: 19 residues. Per germline, CDR1 SQVTM and CDR2 ANQGSEA. V shed 7 bases and J 0 bases; nucleotides not matched to a gene: 17. In DNA form, the CDR3 reads TGCAGCGCCGTCAGTCCCGGGACTAGCGGGAGACGACCCTCCTACGAGCAGTACTTC. It codes for CSAVSPGTSGRRPSYEQYF.

The genes are TRBV5-1 and TRBJ2-2; possibly TRBD1 for D (5 bases). Germline V lookup: CDR1 SGHRS, CDR2 YFSETQ. The CDR3 runs to 13 residues. The V and J ends lost 5 bases and 2 bases respectively, with 7 bases between them. Written as DNA, the CDR3 is TGCGCCAGCAGACAGGTCAACACCGGGGAGCTGTTTTTT. Protein sequence: CASRQVNTGELFF.

This clone is a singleton in its sample. V usage is TRBV5-4 and J usage is TRBJ1-4; a weak D match, TRBD1 (5 bases). Per the germline V gene, CDR1 is SGHNT and CDR2 is YYREEE (reference sequence). The ends were cut back, 0 bases at V and 1 base at J, with 13 bases in the middle. This CDR3 region has 17 residues. As DNA, the CDR3 is TGTGCCAGCAGCTTGGTTAGAGGGGTCAAAACTAATGAAAAACTGTTTTTT. Amino acid sequence: CASSLVRGVKTNEKLFF. The full variable domain, completed using reference TRBV5-4 and TRBJ1-4, is ETGVTQSPTHLIKTRGQQVTLRCSSQSGHNTVSWYQQALGQGPQFIFQYYREEENGRGNFPPRFSGLQFPNYSSELNVNALELDDSALYLCASSLVRGVKTNEKLFFGSGTQLSVL.

V and J are TRBV19 and TRBJ2-3; D gene ambiguous. This CDR3 region has 18 residues. V was pared by 4 bases and J by 0 bases, with 20 bases between. CDR1 and CDR2 (germline): LNHDA, SQIVND (reference sequence). For the CDR3, the DNA is TGTGCCAGTAGTAGTATTTTTTCCGGCGCGGCTAGCACAGATACGCAGTATTTT. It codes for CASSSIFSGAASTDTQYF.

The rearrangement joins TRBV9 to TRBJ2-1; possibly TRBD1 for D (5 bases). The CDR3 spans 13 residues. V shed 2 bases and J shed 9 bases, with 12 bases lying between them. Germline CDR1 reads SGDLS; CDR2 reads YYNGEE. CDR3 DNA sequence: TGTGCCAGCAGCGTTTTTGAAGGGGCTGAGCAGTTCTTC. Translated: CASSVFEGAEQFF.

This clone appeared once. The J gene is TRBJ2-1, the V gene TRBV10-3; tentatively, D is TRBD2 (6 bases). CDR1 ENHRY and CDR2 SYGVKD come from the germline V gene. The CDR3 length is 16 residues. V was shortened by 3 bases and J by 3 bases, with 15 bases between the two germline ends. The CDR3 nucleotides are TGTGCCATCAGTGACTCCCCGGGAGTGCGCTACAATGAGCAGTTCTTC. Translation gives CAISDSPGVRYNEQFF.

V usage is TRBV11-2 and J usage is TRBJ1-1; D call uncertain. The CDR3 spans 15 residues. The germline V gene encodes CDR1 SGHAT and CDR2 FQNNGV. Trimming cost V 5 bases and J 0 bases, with 13 bases left between them. CDR3 sequence reads: CASSHSFFMNTEAFF. Written as DNA, the CDR3 is TGTGCCAGCAGCCACTCATTCTTCATGAACACTGAAGCTTTCTTT.

The rearrangement uses TRBV9 and TRBJ2-2; TRBD2 matches at 8 bases. This CDR3 comprises 15 residues. V lost 3 bases to trimming and J lost 4 bases; unmatched junction nucleotides: 5. Germline CDR1 and CDR2: SGDLS and YYNGEE. This chain's CDR3 is CASSAASGPTGELFF. CDR3 coding DNA: TGTGCCAGCAGCGCGGCTAGCGGGCCCACCGGGGAGCTGTTTTTT.